These 6 T cell receptor beta chains were all obtained from the same sample, sequenced in a study of T cells in localized non-small cell lung cancer. Data came from immunoSEQ multiplex PCR; TCRdb stores just in-frame clones and leaves some out. The repertoire holds about 78,000 clones, with roughly four fifths as singletons. The specimen was peripheral blood, collected before any cancer treatment. The source of these receptors is a man aged 35 to 69 with stage I lung adenocarcinoma.

This chain connects TRBV27 to TRBJ1-1; D is uncertain. The CDR3 consists of 11 residues. Trimming took off 5 bases at V and 2 bases at J, with 3 bases between the two ends. CDR1 and CDR2 (germline): MNHEY, SMNVEV (reference sequence). In DNA, the CDR3 is TGTGCCAGCAGTAGAAACACTGAAGCTTTCTTT. Residues: CASSRNTEAFF.

This clone has a single count. The chain combines TRBV29-1 with TRBJ2-7; 9 nucleotides line up with TRBD2. Germline V gene data show CDR1 as SQVTM and CDR2 as ANQGSEA. This CDR3 has 13 amino acids. V shed 6 bases, J shed 3 bases, and the junction held 6 bases outside the gene matches. The CDR3 sequence is CSVETSGRYEQYF. The CDR3 nucleotides are TGCAGCGTGGAGACTAGCGGACGCTACGAGCAGTACTTC.

This sequence joins TRBV10-2 and TRBJ2-7; no firm D call. Looked up from germline, CDR1 is WSHSY and CDR2 is SAAADI. With 2 bases removed from V and 0 bases from J, the gap between germline ends came to 11 bases. This CDR3 is 15 amino acids long. DNA of the CDR3: TGCGCCAGCAGTGAGGGAGCCCGTGTCTCCTACGAGCAGTACTTC. The encoded protein is CASSEGARVSYEQYF.

The V gene is TRBV6-1, the J gene TRBJ2-6, with D possibly matching TRBD1 (6 bases). The CDR3 contains 17 residues. Germline CDR1 and CDR2: MNHNS and SASEGT. The V end lost 1 base, the J end lost 3 bases, and 13 bases lay between the germline ends. The chain's CDR3 is CASSEGQGLVGANVLTF. The CDR3 bases are TGTGCCAGCAGTGAAGGCCAGGGGCTCGTTGGGGCCAACGTCCTGACTTTC.

J is TRBJ2-2 and V is TRBV7-9; D tentatively fits TRBD1 or TRBD2 (6 bases each). Germline lookup yields CDR1 SEHNR and CDR2 FQNEAQ (reference sequence). The CDR3 has 13 residues. Trimming cost V 11 bases and J 6 bases, with 16 bases left between them. CDR3: CAHGGGPAGELFF. CDR3 nucleotide sequence: TGTGCCCACGGAGGGGGACCCGCCGGGGAGCTGTTTTTT.

This chain joins TRBV7-9 and TRBJ2-3, with 9 bases lining up with TRBD1. V was pared by 5 bases and J by 4 bases, with 13 bases of the junction left unmatched. The CDR3 loop spans 17 amino acids. Germline V gene sequence: CDR1 SEHNR, CDR2 FQNEAQ (reference sequence). The chain's CDR3 is CASSRNTGGPFSDTQYF. CDR3 sequence (DNA): TGTGCCAGCAGCCGTAACACAGGGGGCCCTTTCTCAGATACGCAGTATTTT.